The following is a T cell receptor beta chain sequence with its context. Its antigen remains unidentified. CDR1 MDHEN and CDR2 SYDVKM come from the germline V gene. The trim removed 3 bases at V and 7 bases at J, leaving 11 bases unmatched. This CDR3 is 15 amino acids long. The survey-level immunoSEQ assay was used. Using immunoSEQ multiplex PCR, the repertoire was profiled, and TCRdb retains in-frame clones only, with some absent. Here the sample spans a few thousand clones, 88% being singletons. This sample was taken from a study of STAT5B mutations in CD4+ large granular lymphocyte leukemia. Study conclusions and caveats: Patient cell sources varied; 5 to 7 CD4-sorted samples entered the clonality comparison. Without putative leukemic clones, patient CD4-sorted repertoires remained more clonal than healthy CD4+ repertoires. 8/27 top patient clones versus 2/35 control clones were TRBV06-family.

The receptor was isolated from a man in his forties with CD4+ T-cell large granular lymphocyte leukemia. The V and J genes are TRBV28 and TRBJ2-5; 7 bases are a match to TRBD2. The sample comprised PBMCs. The DNA for the CDR3 is TGTGCCAGCAGTTTCCCGGCAGGGCGACTAGCGACCCAGTACTTC. Its translation: CASSFPAGRLATQYF. Variable domain in full (rest from reference TRBV28 and TRBJ2-5): DVKVTQSSRYLVKRTGEKVFLECVQDMDHENMFWYRQDPGLGLRLIYFSYDVKMKEKGDIPEGYSVSREKKERFSLILESASTNQTSMYLCASSFPAGRLATQYFGPGTRLLVL.